This record looks at one TCR beta chain sequence and its context. The CDR3 length is 12 residues. V dropped 7 bases and J dropped 5 bases, with 14 bases sitting between them. Per the germline V gene, CDR1 is SQVTM and CDR2 is ANQGSEA. Those enrolled in Seattle joined during active infection and were followed longitudinally afterward. In the authors' workflow: For nucleated cells, counts were estimated from reference gene primer amplification. TCRdb's copy holds only in-frame clones and misses some; the assay was immunoSEQ multiplex PCR. V, J and clone size derive from that table, while D and trimming were established from the DNA sequence. Among roughly 200,000 clones listed, about four fifths were seen once. These data come from a study of blood T cell repertoires in COVID-19. Across the study: From T cells, B-cell-depleted T cells, or PBMCs came the material, which was cDNA or gDNA.

The chain is built from TRBV29-1 and TRBJ2-5, with D maybe TRBD1 (5 bases). Sequenced: peripheral blood. The source is a woman in her fifties or sixties with COVID-19, enrolled during active disease. The CDR3 loop is CSAKGLGETQYF. DNA of the CDR3: TGCAGCGCGAAGGGGCTCGGGGAGACCCAGTACTTC.